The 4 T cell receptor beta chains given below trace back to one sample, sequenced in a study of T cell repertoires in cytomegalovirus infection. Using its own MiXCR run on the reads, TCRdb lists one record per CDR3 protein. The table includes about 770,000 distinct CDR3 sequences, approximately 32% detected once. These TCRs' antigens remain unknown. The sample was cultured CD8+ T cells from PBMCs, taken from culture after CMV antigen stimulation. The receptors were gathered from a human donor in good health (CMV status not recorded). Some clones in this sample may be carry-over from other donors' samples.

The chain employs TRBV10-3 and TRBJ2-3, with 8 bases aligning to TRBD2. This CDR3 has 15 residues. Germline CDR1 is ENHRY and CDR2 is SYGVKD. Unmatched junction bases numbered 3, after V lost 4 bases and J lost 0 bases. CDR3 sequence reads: CAISGASGSTDTQYF. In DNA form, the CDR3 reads TGTGCCATCAGTGGGGCTAGCGGGAGCACAGATACGCAGTATTTT.

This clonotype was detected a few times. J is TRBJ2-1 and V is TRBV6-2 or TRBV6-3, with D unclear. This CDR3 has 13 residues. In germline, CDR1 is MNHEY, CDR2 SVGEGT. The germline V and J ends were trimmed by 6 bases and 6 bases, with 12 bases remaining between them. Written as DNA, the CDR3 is TGTGCCAGCAGACCCGGAAGGGCCAATGAGCAGTTCTTC. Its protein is CASRPGRANEQFF.

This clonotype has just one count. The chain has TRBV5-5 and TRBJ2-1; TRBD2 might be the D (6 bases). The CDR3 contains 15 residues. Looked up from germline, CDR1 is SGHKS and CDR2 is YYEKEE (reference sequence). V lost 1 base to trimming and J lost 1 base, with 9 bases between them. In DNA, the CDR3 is TGTGCCAGCAGCTTGTCGGCGGGGTCCTACAATGAGCAGTTCTTC. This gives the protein CASSLSAGSYNEQFF. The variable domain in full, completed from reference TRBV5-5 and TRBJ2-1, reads DAGVTQSPTHLIKTRGQQVTLRCSPISGHKSVSWYQQVLGQGPQFIFQYYEKEERGRGNFPDRFSARQFPNYSSELNVNALLLGDSALYLCASSLSAGSYNEQFFGPGTRLTVL.

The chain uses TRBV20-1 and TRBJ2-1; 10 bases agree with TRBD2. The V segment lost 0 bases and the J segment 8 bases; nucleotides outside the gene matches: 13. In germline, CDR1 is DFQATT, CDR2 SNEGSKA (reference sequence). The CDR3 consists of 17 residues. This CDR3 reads CSARDLTLAGAVDEQFF. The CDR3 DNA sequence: TGCAGTGCTAGAGATCTTACTCTAGCGGGGGCCGTCGATGAGCAGTTCTTC.